This T cell receptor (beta chain) was recovered during a study of blood T cell repertoires in COVID-19. Trimming took 6 bases from V and 5 from J, leaving 20 bases between them. Germline CDR1 MDHEN, CDR2 SYDVKM. The CDR3 sequence is 15 residues long. Participants reported their clinical history, and cohort assignment relied on those reports. In the study's own analysis: Cell counts per sample came from amplifying reference gene primers. Method: immunoSEQ multiplex PCR; TCRdb's copy keeps in-frame clones and lacks some. That table is the source of V, J and clone size, and D and trimming were worked out from the DNA. This sample yields under 200,000 clones, of which about nine tenths are seen a single time; approximately 0.8% belongs to the top ten.

This receptor was identified in a woman under 30 who had recovered from COVID-19. The sequencing input was PBMCs or T cells enriched from blood (not recorded which). This rearrangement joins TRBV28 to TRBJ2-7; TRBD2 is a possible D gene (6 bases). The CDR3 coding sequence is TGTGCCAGCAGAAGCCCGGGAGTAGCATGGGACGAGCAGTACTTC. It specifies CASRSPGVAWDEQYF.